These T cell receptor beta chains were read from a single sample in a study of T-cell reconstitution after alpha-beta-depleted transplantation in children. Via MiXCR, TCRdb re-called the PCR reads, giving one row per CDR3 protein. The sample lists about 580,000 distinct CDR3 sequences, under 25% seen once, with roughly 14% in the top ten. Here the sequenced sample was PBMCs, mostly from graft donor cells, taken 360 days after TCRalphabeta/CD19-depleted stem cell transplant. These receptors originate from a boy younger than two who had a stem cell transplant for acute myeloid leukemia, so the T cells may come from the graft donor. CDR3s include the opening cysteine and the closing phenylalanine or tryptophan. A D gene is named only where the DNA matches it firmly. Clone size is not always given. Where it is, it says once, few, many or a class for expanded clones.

CDR3aa: CSAPFGAALPYNEQFF
CDR3nt: TGCAGTGCTCCCTTTGGAGCGGCCTTGCCCTACAATGAGCAGTTCTTC
abundance: .
d_gene: .
j_gene: TRBJ2-1
v_gene: TRBV20-1

CDR3aa: CASRNGVAGELFF
CDR3nt: TGTGCCAGCAGGAATGGGGTAGCCGGGGAGCTGTTTTTT
abundance: many
d_gene: .
j_gene: TRBJ2-2
v_gene: TRBV6-2/TRBV6-3

CDR3aa: CATTGERRTDTQYF
CDR3nt: TGTGCCACCACGGGGGAGAGGCGCACAGATACGCAGTATTTT
abundance: few
d_gene: .
j_gene: TRBJ2-3
v_gene: TRBV12-3/TRBV12-4

CDR3aa: CASRLIVSSYNEQFF
CDR3nt: TGCGCCAGCAGATTGATTGTCAGCTCCTACAATGAGCAGTTCTTC
abundance: .
d_gene: .
j_gene: TRBJ2-1
v_gene: TRBV4-3

CDR3aa: CSAGGTPRGYEQYF
CDR3nt: TGCAGTGCTGGGGGGACTCCGAGGGGCTACGAGCAGTACTTC
abundance: few
d_gene: .
j_gene: TRBJ2-7
v_gene: TRBV20-1

CDR3aa: CSVSGTQNTEAFF
CDR3nt: TGCAGCGTTTCCGGGACACAGAACACTGAAGCTTTCTTT
abundance: .
d_gene: .
j_gene: TRBJ1-1
v_gene: TRBV29-1

CDR3aa: CASIEGPYQETQYF
CDR3nt: TGTGCCAGCATAGAGGGACCGTACCAAGAGACCCAGTACTTC
abundance: .
d_gene: .
j_gene: TRBJ2-5
v_gene: TRBV12-3/TRBV12-4

CDR3aa: CSVGQGGLMGEQFF
CDR3nt: TGCAGCGTTGGCCAGGGGGGCCTGATGGGAGAGCAGTTCTTC
abundance: many
d_gene: .
j_gene: TRBJ2-1
v_gene: TRBV29-1

CDR3aa: CSAREGAANEKLFF
CDR3nt: TGCAGTGCTAGAGAGGGTGCGGCTAATGAAAAACTGTTTTTT
abundance: .
d_gene: .
j_gene: TRBJ1-4
v_gene: TRBV20-1

CDR3aa: CASSLSNLGDPTDTQYF
CDR3nt: TGCGCCAGCAGTCTTTCGAACCTCGGGGACCCCACAGATACGCAGTATTTT
abundance: many
d_gene: .
j_gene: TRBJ2-3
v_gene: TRBV5-1

CDR3aa: CSARDIRASGVSYEQYF
CDR3nt: TGCAGTGCTAGAGATATAAGGGCTAGCGGGGTTTCCTACGAGCAGTACTTC
abundance: many
d_gene: TRBD2
j_gene: TRBJ2-7
v_gene: TRBV20-1

CDR3aa: CASSLQWMNTEAFF
CDR3nt: TGTGCCAGCAGTCTCCAATGGATGAACACTGAAGCTTTCTTT
abundance: few
d_gene: .
j_gene: TRBJ1-1
v_gene: TRBV6-2/TRBV6-3

CDR3aa: CASSWGTSGGEQYF
CDR3nt: TGTGCCAGCAGTTGGGGGACTAGCGGGGGTGAGCAGTACTTC
abundance: .
d_gene: TRBD2
j_gene: TRBJ2-7
v_gene: TRBV6-5

CDR3aa: CASSQGRQGETQYF
CDR3nt: TGCGCCAGCAGCCAAGGACGCCAAGGAGAGACCCAGTACTTC
abundance: many
d_gene: .
j_gene: TRBJ2-5
v_gene: TRBV4-3

CDR3aa: CSAEGRKGGYSYGYTF
CDR3nt: TGCAGTGCAGAAGGGAGAAAAGGGGGATATAGCTATGGCTACACCTTC
abundance: .
d_gene: .
j_gene: TRBJ1-2
v_gene: TRBV20-1

CDR3aa: CASSYDRRGFYNEQFF
CDR3nt: TGTGCCAGCAGTTACGATCGGCGGGGGTTCTACAATGAGCAGTTCTTC
abundance: few
d_gene: TRBD2
j_gene: TRBJ2-1
v_gene: TRBV6-2/TRBV6-3

CDR3aa: CASSLFGVAYNEQFF
CDR3nt: TGCGCCAGCAGCTTGTTCGGGGTGGCGTACAATGAGCAGTTCTTC
abundance: few
d_gene: .
j_gene: TRBJ2-1
v_gene: TRBV5-1

CDR3aa: CASSLFYRVYPETQYF
CDR3nt: TGCGCCAGCAGCTTGTTTTACAGGGTCTATCCAGAGACCCAGTACTTC
abundance: many
d_gene: .
j_gene: TRBJ2-5
v_gene: TRBV5-1

CDR3aa: CASSLGPRGTLTDTQYF
CDR3nt: TGTGCCAGCAGCTTAGGTCCCCGGGGGACTCTCACAGATACGCAGTATTTT
abundance: many
d_gene: .
j_gene: TRBJ2-3
v_gene: TRBV7-2

CDR3aa: CASSSNRENEKLFF
CDR3nt: TGTGCCAGCAGTTCTAACAGGGAGAATGAAAAACTGTTTTTT
abundance: .
d_gene: .
j_gene: TRBJ1-4
v_gene: TRBV12-3/TRBV12-4

CDR3aa: CAISAGTAVYNEQFF
CDR3nt: TGTGCCATCAGTGCCGGGACAGCTGTCTACAATGAGCAGTTCTTC
abundance: few
d_gene: TRBD1
j_gene: TRBJ2-1
v_gene: TRBV10-3

CDR3aa: CSVEGRANTEAFF
CDR3nt: TGCAGCGTTGAAGGCAGGGCGAACACTGAAGCTTTCTTT
abundance: many
d_gene: .
j_gene: TRBJ1-1
v_gene: TRBV29-1

CDR3aa: CASSRRSDTYEQYF
CDR3nt: TGCGCCAGCAGCCGCCGGAGCGACACCTACGAGCAGTACTTC
abundance: few
d_gene: .
j_gene: TRBJ2-7
v_gene: TRBV5-1

CDR3aa: CSARPSGRGVNTEAFF
CDR3nt: TGCAGTGCTAGACCGTCTGGGCGGGGAGTGAACACTGAAGCTTTCTTT
abundance: .
d_gene: .
j_gene: TRBJ1-1
v_gene: TRBV20-1

CDR3aa: CASSSGGLSADTQYF
CDR3nt: TGTGCCAGCAGCTCCGGGGGGCTGTCAGCAGATACGCAGTATTTT
abundance: .
d_gene: .
j_gene: TRBJ2-3
v_gene: TRBV7-2

CDR3aa: CASSQDGELFF
CDR3nt: TGCGCCAGCAGCCAAGACGGGGAGCTGTTTTTT
abundance: many
d_gene: .
j_gene: TRBJ2-2
v_gene: TRBV4-1

CDR3aa: CSAGGTPQETQYF
CDR3nt: TGCAGTGCTGGGGGGACACCTCAAGAGACCCAGTACTTC
abundance: many
d_gene: .
j_gene: TRBJ2-5
v_gene: TRBV20-1

CDR3aa: CSASRGQPVSYEQYF
CDR3nt: TGCAGTGCTAGTCGGGGACAACCGGTCTCCTACGAGCAGTACTTC
abundance: .
d_gene: .
j_gene: TRBJ2-7
v_gene: TRBV20-1

CDR3aa: CASSVASNEETQYF
CDR3nt: TGTGCCAGCAGCGTAGCTAGCAATGAAGAGACCCAGTACTTC
abundance: many
d_gene: .
j_gene: TRBJ2-5
v_gene: TRBV9

CDR3aa: CASSLVGVKADTQYF
CDR3nt: TGCGCCAGCAGCTTGGTGGGGGTAAAGGCAGATACGCAGTATTTT
abundance: .
d_gene: .
j_gene: TRBJ2-3
v_gene: TRBV5-1

CDR3aa: CASSSPGFTEAFF
CDR3nt: TGTGCCAGCAGCTCCCCCGGATTCACTGAAGCTTTCTTT
abundance: .
d_gene: .
j_gene: TRBJ1-1
v_gene: TRBV7-9

CDR3aa: CSARRADEQFF
CDR3nt: TGCAGTGCTAGGCGAGCGGATGAGCAGTTCTTC
abundance: .
d_gene: .
j_gene: TRBJ2-1
v_gene: TRBV20-1

CDR3aa: CASGNPFMSTDTQYF
CDR3nt: TGTGCCAGCGGTAACCCCTTTATGAGCACAGATACGCAGTATTTT
abundance: .
d_gene: .
j_gene: TRBJ2-3
v_gene: TRBV7-2

CDR3aa: CASSEQGDPKETQYF
CDR3nt: TGTGCCAGCAGTGAACAGGGGGACCCAAAAGAGACCCAGTACTTC
abundance: many
d_gene: TRBD1
j_gene: TRBJ2-5
v_gene: TRBV6-1

CDR3aa: CASIMSSGGPDTQYF
CDR3nt: TGTGCCAGCATCATGAGTAGCGGGGGGCCCGATACGCAGTATTTT
abundance: many
d_gene: TRBD2
j_gene: TRBJ2-3
v_gene: TRBV12-3/TRBV12-4

CDR3aa: CASSAMTGGTASFPTDTQYF
CDR3nt: TGTGCCAGCAGCGCGATGACAGGGGGCACCGCATCTTTCCCCACAGATACGCAGTATTTT
abundance: few
d_gene: TRBD1
j_gene: TRBJ2-3
v_gene: TRBV9

CDR3aa: CSVEGNQPQHF
CDR3nt: TGCAGTGTTGAAGGCAATCAGCCCCAGCATTTT
abundance: .
d_gene: .
j_gene: TRBJ1-5
v_gene: TRBV20-1

CDR3aa: CASRTSRGANTDTQYF
CDR3nt: TGCGCCAGCAGAACAAGCCGGGGGGCAAACACAGATACGCAGTATTTT
abundance: .
d_gene: .
j_gene: TRBJ2-3
v_gene: TRBV4-1

CDR3aa: CASSHQSSPGEQYF
CDR3nt: TGTGCCAGCAGCCACCAGAGCAGCCCGGGGGAGCAGTACTTC
abundance: few
d_gene: .
j_gene: TRBJ2-7
v_gene: TRBV13

CDR3aa: CSARDQRTSGGIHNEQFF
CDR3nt: TGCAGTGCTAGAGACCAACGGACTAGCGGGGGGATCCACAATGAGCAGTTCTTC
abundance: .
d_gene: TRBD2
j_gene: TRBJ2-1
v_gene: TRBV20-1

CDR3aa: CASSYRQRGETQYF
CDR3nt: TGTGCCAGCAGTTACCGACAGAGGGGAGAGACCCAGTACTTC
abundance: few
d_gene: .
j_gene: TRBJ2-5
v_gene: TRBV6-5

CDR3aa: CAISEVATDTQYF
CDR3nt: TGTGCCATCAGTGAAGTTGCCACAGATACGCAGTATTTT
abundance: few
d_gene: .
j_gene: TRBJ2-3
v_gene: TRBV10-3

CDR3aa: CASSLGTGLIYNEQFF
CDR3nt: TGTGCCAGCAGCTTAGGGACAGGGCTAATCTACAATGAGCAGTTCTTC
abundance: .
d_gene: TRBD1
j_gene: TRBJ2-1
v_gene: TRBV7-9

CDR3aa: CSAPPGQSPNTGELFF
CDR3nt: TGCAGTGCGCCACCCGGACAGTCCCCGAACACCGGGGAGCTGTTTTTT
abundance: .
d_gene: .
j_gene: TRBJ2-2
v_gene: TRBV20-1

CDR3aa: CATSDSLGTGGSYEQYF
CDR3nt: TGTGCCACCAGTGATTCCCTCGGGACAGGGGGTAGCTACGAGCAGTACTTC
abundance: .
d_gene: TRBD1
j_gene: TRBJ2-7
v_gene: TRBV24-1

CDR3aa: CAISPSESNEQFF
CDR3nt: TGTGCCATCAGTCCCAGCGAGAGTAATGAGCAGTTCTTC
abundance: many
d_gene: .
j_gene: TRBJ2-1
v_gene: TRBV10-3

CDR3aa: CSAKSLARVNTGELFF
CDR3nt: TGCAGTGCTAAGTCCCTAGCGCGGGTTAACACCGGGGAGCTGTTTTTT
abundance: .
d_gene: .
j_gene: TRBJ2-2
v_gene: TRBV20-1

CDR3aa: CASSLGGGERNTQYF
CDR3nt: TGTGCCAGCAGTTTGGGAGGAGGGGAGAGGAATACGCAGTATTTT
abundance: few
d_gene: .
j_gene: TRBJ2-3
v_gene: TRBV12-3/TRBV12-4

CDR3aa: CASSFSTYSGNTIYF
CDR3nt: TGTGCCAGCAGTTTCAGTACGTACTCTGGAAACACCATATATTTT
abundance: .
d_gene: .
j_gene: TRBJ1-3
v_gene: TRBV28

CDR3aa: CASSYSIGQGSHQLAKNIQYF
CDR3nt: TGTGCCAGCAGTTACTCGATAGGACAGGGTTCTCACCAACTAGCCAAAAACATTCAGTACTTC
abundance: .
d_gene: TRBD1
j_gene: TRBJ2-4
v_gene: TRBV6-2/TRBV6-3

CDR3aa: CASSLAHTGYYEQYF
CDR3nt: TGTGCCAGCAGCTTAGCGCATACAGGCTACTACGAGCAGTACTTC
abundance: many
d_gene: .
j_gene: TRBJ2-7
v_gene: TRBV7-9

CDR3aa: CASSLGGPTLPDTQYF
CDR3nt: TGCGCCAGCAGCTTAGGGGGACCCACACTTCCAGATACGCAGTATTTT
abundance: .
d_gene: .
j_gene: TRBJ2-3
v_gene: TRBV5-1

CDR3aa: CSARGSSGGSYSNEQFF
CDR3nt: TGCAGTGCTAGAGGGTCTAGCGGGGGGTCCTATTCCAATGAGCAGTTCTTC
abundance: .
d_gene: TRBD2
j_gene: TRBJ2-1
v_gene: TRBV20-1

CDR3aa: CASSLVGRNTGELFF
CDR3nt: TGTGCCAGCAGCTTGGTGGGGAGAAACACCGGGGAGCTGTTTTTT
abundance: .
d_gene: .
j_gene: TRBJ2-2
v_gene: TRBV5-5

CDR3aa: CASSLTASGANVLTF
CDR3nt: TGTGCCAGCAGCCTTACAGCCTCTGGGGCCAACGTCCTGACTTTC
abundance: many
d_gene: .
j_gene: TRBJ2-6
v_gene: TRBV3-1